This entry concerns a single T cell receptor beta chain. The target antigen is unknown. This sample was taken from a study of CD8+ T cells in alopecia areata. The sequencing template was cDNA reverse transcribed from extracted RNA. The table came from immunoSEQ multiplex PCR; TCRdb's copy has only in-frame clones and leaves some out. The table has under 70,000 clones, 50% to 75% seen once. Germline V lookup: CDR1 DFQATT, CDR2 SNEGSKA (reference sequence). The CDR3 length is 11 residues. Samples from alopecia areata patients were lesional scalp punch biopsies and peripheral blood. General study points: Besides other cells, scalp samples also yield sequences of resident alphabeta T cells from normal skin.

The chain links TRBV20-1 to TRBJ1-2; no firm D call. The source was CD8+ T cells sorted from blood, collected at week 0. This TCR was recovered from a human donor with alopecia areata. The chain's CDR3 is CREGGDYGYTF. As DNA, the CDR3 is TGCAGGGAGGGAGGCGACTATGGCTACACCTTC.